Each of the 24 T cell receptor beta chains below was sequenced from the same sample in a study of cytomegalovirus exposure and HLA in healthy donors. Researchers ran the PCR with 60 Vbeta and 13 Jbeta primers. The assay was immunoSEQ multiplex PCR, and TCRdb's table has in-frame clones only and misses some. Of about 120,000 clones in the sample, 70% to 85% were seen once. Sequenced sample: PBMCs. The receptor source for this set is a man aged 25 to 40 in good health and CMV-seropositive.

The chain employs TRBV27 and TRBJ1-1; 8 positions match TRBD1. V was clipped by 6 bases and J by 1 base; unmatched bases: 10. Germline CDR1 is MNHEY and CDR2 is SMNVEV (reference sequence). CDR3 size: 16 residues. The CDR3 bases are TGTGCCAGCAGCGGGCAGGGGGACAGGCCGAACACTGAAGCTTTCTTT. This translates into CASSGQGDRPNTEAFF.

V usage is TRBV2 and J usage is TRBJ2-5, with TRBD1 as a possible D gene (6 bases). Germline CDR1 reads SNHLY; CDR2 reads FYNNEI. Trimming removed 0 bases from V and 4 bases from J, with 9 bases in between. This CDR3 spans 14 amino acids. The CDR3, as DNA: TGTGCCAGCAGTGAAGCCCAGGGGCTAGAGACCCAGTACTTC. Its translation: CASSEAQGLETQYF.

This chain joins TRBV6-1 and TRBJ2-1; 10 positions agree with TRBD2. Germline CDR1 is MNHNS and CDR2 is SASEGT. The CDR3 is 13 amino acids. Trimming cost V 8 bases and J 9 bases; bases outside gene matches: 7. The CDR3 DNA follows: TGTGCCAGCGGAGCGGGGGGGCGTATTGAGCAGTTCTTC. It is translated as CASGAGGRIEQFF.

To note about this clone: This sample includes further DNA sequences coding for the same CDR3. The V call is TRBV5-1, the J call TRBJ2-3; D may be TRBD1 (5 bases). The CDR3 totals 14 residues. In germline, CDR1 is SGHRS, CDR2 YFSETQ. V shed 0 bases and J shed 2 bases, with 7 bases lying between them. Here the CDR3 DNA reads TGCGCCAGCAGCTTGGGACAGTCCACAGATACGCAGTATTTT. Translating it yields CASSLGQSTDTQYF.

The genes are TRBV19 and TRBJ1-1; D is unclear. Germline V gives CDR1 LNHDA, CDR2 SQIVND (reference sequence). V lost 0 bases and J 3 bases, leaving 5 bases between the germline ends. CDR3 length: 13 amino acids. CDR3 DNA: TGTGCCAGTAGTATAGAACCAGACACTGAAGCTTTCTTT. Translating gives CASSIEPDTEAFF.

This sequence joins TRBV19 and TRBJ2-7; 10 nucleotides match TRBD1. CDR1 is LNHDA and CDR2 is SQIVND in the germline V gene (reference sequence). The CDR3 totals 18 residues. Trimming took 6 bases from V and 1 from J; bases not matched to a gene: 15. CDR3: CASSRGTGANVNSYEQYF. The CDR3 coding sequence is TGTGCCAGTAGCCGCGGGACAGGGGCTAACGTAAATTCCTACGAGCAGTACTTC.

The chain couples TRBV5-1 to TRBJ1-3, with 7 bases aligning to TRBD1. Germline assignment: CDR1 SGHRS and CDR2 YFSETQ. V dropped 2 bases and J dropped 0; count of bases not matched to a gene: 11. This CDR3 spans 18 amino acids. DNA of the CDR3: TGCGCCAGCAGCTTTGACGGGGACAGCCACTTCTCTGGAAACACCATATATTTT. Translated, it gives CASSFDGDSHFSGNTIYF.

The table lists this clone with a count of one. V and J are TRBV9 and TRBJ2-6; 7 bases are a match to TRBD1. The CDR3 runs to 18 residues. Losses at the gene ends were 2 bases for V and 0 bases for J; bases not matched to a gene: 8. Germline CDR1 is SGDLS and CDR2 is YYNGEE. CDR3 nucleotide sequence: TGTGCCAGCAGCGTTCGGACAGGCCCCCGCTCTGGGGCCAACGTCCTGACTTTC. This gives the protein CASSVRTGPRSGANVLTF.

The J gene is TRBJ1-2, the V gene TRBV12-5; no definite D call. CDR1 LGHNT and CDR2 FRNRAP come from the germline V gene. V gave up 0 bases and J gave up 2 bases, with 13 bases separating them. The CDR3 loop spans 16 amino acids. CDR3 nucleotides: TGTGCTAGTGGTTTGGTACGCGGCAGCCAAAACTATGGCTACACCTTC. This encodes CASGLVRGSQNYGYTF.

V usage is TRBV19 and J usage is TRBJ2-3; TRBD2 matches at 14 bases. After removal of 5 bases from V and 5 bases from J, the junction contained 9 bases not matched to a gene. Per germline, CDR1 LNHDA and CDR2 SQIVND (reference sequence). The CDR3 consists of 17 residues. CDR3 in amino acids: CASSFGTSGGPGDTQYF. The CDR3 DNA is TGTGCCAGTAGTTTCGGGACTAGCGGGGGCCCTGGAGATACGCAGTATTTT.

The rearrangement uses TRBV5-1 and TRBJ2-1; weak D call: TRBD2 (6 bases). Trimming left V 1 base short and J 0 bases short, with 11 bases between. The CDR3 is made up of 16 amino acids. Germline V lookup: CDR1 SGHRS, CDR2 YFSETQ. The CDR3 is CASSLPSVGSYNEQFF. CDR3 sequence (DNA): TGCGCCAGCAGCTTGCCTAGCGTGGGCTCCTACAATGAGCAGTTCTTC.

J is TRBJ2-1 and V is TRBV11-2; the D is unclear. V lost 6 bases and J 0 bases, leaving 12 bases between the germline ends. Germline V CDR1 and CDR2: SGHAT, FQNNGV. The CDR3 has 15 residues. The CDR3 bases are TGTGCCAGCAGTCATTCTAGTAGCTCCTACAATGAGCAGTTCTTC. As protein: CASSHSSSSYNEQFF.

This clone has only one observation. The V and J genes are TRBV7-9 and TRBJ2-7; 7 bases match TRBD1. V shed 5 bases, J shed 2 bases, and the junction held 6 bases outside the gene matches. CDR1 and CDR2 from the germline V gene are SEHNR and FQNEAQ (reference sequence). The length of the CDR3 is 14 residues. In DNA form, the CDR3 reads TGTGCCAGCAGCCCCCGGGACAGAGCCTACGAGCAGTACTTC. Amino acid sequence: CASSPRDRAYEQYF.

The chain links TRBV23-1 to TRBJ1-5; the D gene is possibly TRBD1 (5 bases). TRBV23-1 falls under the ORF class, with uncertain function. The V end was cut by 3 bases, the J end by 0 bases, with 12 bases between. The CDR3 loop spans 16 amino acids. The CDR3 here is CASSHQGIASNQPQHF. The CDR3 nucleotides are TGCGCCAGCAGTCACCAGGGAATAGCTAGCAATCAGCCCCAGCATTTT.

This chain links TRBV5-4 with TRBJ2-3, with D possibly matching TRBD2 (5 bases). Germline lookup yields CDR1 SGHNT and CDR2 YYREEE (reference sequence). This CDR3 is 13 amino acids long. V lost 5 bases and J lost 2, with 9 bases in between. The CDR3 nucleotides are TGTGCCAGCAGACTGACTAACACAGATACGCAGTATTTT. It codes for CASRLTNTDTQYF.

The chain is built from TRBV7-9 and TRBJ2-5; D remains ambiguous. Trimming cost V 5 bases and J 5 bases, with 6 bases left between them. CDR3 size: 11 residues. CDR1 is SEHNR and CDR2 is FQNEAQ in the germline V gene (reference sequence). The CDR3 is CASSNGETQYF. CDR3 coding DNA: TGTGCCAGCAGCAACGGGGAGACCCAGTACTTC.

CDR3 DNA sequence: TGTGCCAGCAGCGCCCGTACTAGCGGGGGGTACAATGAGCAGTTCTTC. Translation gives CASSARTSGGYNEQFF. This sequence joins TRBV9 and TRBJ2-1; 12 bases line up with TRBD2. From germline, CDR1 is SGDLS and CDR2 YYNGEE. CDR3 size: 16 residues. J was trimmed by 4 bases and V by 3 bases; bases with no gene match: 5.

The count of this clone is one. This chain uses TRBV19 with TRBJ1-2; tentatively, D is TRBD1 (5 bases). The CDR3 covers 16 residues. CDR1 is LNHDA, CDR2 SQIVND, per germline (reference sequence). Trimming took off 4 bases at V and 3 bases at J, with 18 bases between the two ends. Here the CDR3 DNA reads TGTGCCAGTAGTACGCACCTGGAGGGGAATGACTATGGCTACACCTTC. This encodes CASSTHLEGNDYGYTF.

This sequence joins TRBV19 and TRBJ1-6; weak D call: TRBD1 (5 bases). The V and J ends lost 5 bases and 7 bases respectively, with 15 bases between them. The V gene's germline CDR1 is LNHDA and CDR2 SQIVND (reference sequence). The CDR3 spans 15 residues. CDR3 DNA: TGTGCCAGTAGTCCACAACGTTGGGGCAATTCACCCCTCCACTTT. Translated, it gives CASSPQRWGNSPLHF. The full variable domain, in which reference TRBV19 and TRBJ1-6 provide the parts outside the CDR3, is DGGITQSPKYLFRKEGQNVTLSCEQNLNHDAMYWYRQDPGQGLRLIYYSQIVNDFQKGDIAEGYSVSREKKESFPLTVTSAQKNPTAFYLCASSPQRWGNSPLHFGNGTRLTVT.

Only a few counts were recorded for this clone. The V gene is TRBV6-1, the J gene TRBJ1-3; D uncertain. Trimming removed 7 bases from V and 0 bases from J, with 13 bases in between. The length of the CDR3 is 15 residues. Per the germline V gene, CDR1 is MNHNS and CDR2 is SASEGT. The CDR3 is CASTSRVISGNTIYF. CDR3 DNA sequence: TGTGCCAGCACCAGCCGGGTGATCTCTGGAAACACCATATATTTT.

J is TRBJ2-3 and V is TRBV23-1; TRBD1 is a possible D gene (6 bases). TRBV23-1 is flagged as an ORF with uncertain function. Trimming shortened V by 3 bases and J by 1 base, and 20 bases separated the two germline ends. This CDR3 contains 18 residues. CDR3 bases: TGCGCCAGCAGTCAGGGGGCAGGGGATGGGGGAGGCACAGATACGCAGTATTTT. This encodes CASSQGAGDGGGTDTQYF.

This chain connects TRBV7-2 to TRBJ2-3, with D perhaps matching TRBD2 (5 bases). Germline V gene sequence: CDR1 SGHTA, CDR2 FQGNSA. Trimming pared 1 base from V and 2 bases from J, leaving 10 bases between. The CDR3 is 15 amino acids. The CDR3 DNA sequence: TGTGCCAGCAGCTTAGGAGCTAGCTACACAGATACGCAGTATTTT. Its protein is CASSLGASYTDTQYF.

This clone has a single count. The rearrangement uses TRBV7-8 and TRBJ2-7; D is undetermined. Deletions cut 5 bases from V and 4 bases from J, with 18 bases between. Germline-derived CDR1 and CDR2 are SGHVS and FQNEAQ. The CDR3 spans 15 residues. CDR3 amino acids: CASSGMYRRPYEQYF. As DNA, the CDR3 is TGTGCCAGCAGCGGTATGTATCGCAGGCCTTACGAGCAGTACTTC.

As regards this clone: One junction end does not reproduce the germline sequence, and a read error may be involved. The same CDR3 arises from other DNA sequences in this sample as well. This sequence joins TRBV10-3 and TRBJ1-2, with D uncertain. The V gene's germline CDR1 is ENHRY and CDR2 SYGVKD. CDR3 size: 11 residues. The CDR3 is CAIRALSRSEF. CDR3 nucleotide sequence: TGCGCCATCCGCGCTTTATCGAGGTCCGAGTTC.